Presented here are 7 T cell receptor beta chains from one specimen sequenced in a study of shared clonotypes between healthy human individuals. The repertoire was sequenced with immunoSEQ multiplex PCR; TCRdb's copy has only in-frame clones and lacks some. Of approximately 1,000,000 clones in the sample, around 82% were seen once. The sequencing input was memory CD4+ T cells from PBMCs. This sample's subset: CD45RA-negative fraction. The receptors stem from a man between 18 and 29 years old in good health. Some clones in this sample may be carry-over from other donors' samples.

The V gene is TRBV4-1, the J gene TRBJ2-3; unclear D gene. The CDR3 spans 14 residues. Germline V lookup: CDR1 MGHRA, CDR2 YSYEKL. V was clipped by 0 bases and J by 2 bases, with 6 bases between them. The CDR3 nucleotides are TGCGCCAGCAGCCAAGACTACAACACAGATACGCAGTATTTT. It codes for CASSQDYNTDTQYF.

CDR3 in amino acids: CASSLSEGTGPYEQYF. The CDR3 region has the DNA TGTGCCAGCAGCCTAAGCGAGGGGACAGGCCCCTACGAGCAGTACTTC. The gene calls are TRBV4-2 and TRBJ2-7; TRBD1 aligns across 8 bases. V was clipped by 4 bases and J by 2 bases; unmatched bases: 10. The CDR3 has 16 amino acids. CDR1 and CDR2 (germline): LGHNA, YNFKEQ.

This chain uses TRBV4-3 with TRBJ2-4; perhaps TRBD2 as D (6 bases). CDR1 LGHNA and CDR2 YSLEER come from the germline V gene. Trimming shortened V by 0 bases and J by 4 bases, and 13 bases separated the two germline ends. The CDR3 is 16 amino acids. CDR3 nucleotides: TGCGCCAGCAGCCAAGATACGGCTAGCGCTAAAAACATTCAGTACTTC. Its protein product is CASSQDTASAKNIQYF.

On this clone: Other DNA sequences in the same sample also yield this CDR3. The CDR3 here is CASSLGTSTDTQYF. The CDR3 DNA sequence: TGTGCCAGCAGCCTAGGGACTAGCACAGATACGCAGTATTTT. V is TRBV7-3 and J is TRBJ2-3; tentatively, D is TRBD2 (6 bases). Germline CDR1 and CDR2: SGHTA and FQGTGA. The germline V and J ends were trimmed by 5 bases and 0 bases, with 9 bases remaining between them. This CDR3 has 14 residues.

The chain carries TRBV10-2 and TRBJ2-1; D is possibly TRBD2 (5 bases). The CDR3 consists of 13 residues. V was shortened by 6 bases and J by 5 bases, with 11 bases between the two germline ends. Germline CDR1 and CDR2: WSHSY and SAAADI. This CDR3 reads CASRGTRDNEQFF. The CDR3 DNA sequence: TGCGCCAGCAGGGGCACTAGAGACAATGAGCAGTTCTTC.

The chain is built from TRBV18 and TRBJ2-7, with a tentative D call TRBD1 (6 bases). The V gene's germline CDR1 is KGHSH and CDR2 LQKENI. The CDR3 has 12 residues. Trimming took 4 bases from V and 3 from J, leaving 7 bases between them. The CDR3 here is CASSRDNYEQYF. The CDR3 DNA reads TGTGCCAGCTCACGGGACAACTACGAGCAGTACTTC.

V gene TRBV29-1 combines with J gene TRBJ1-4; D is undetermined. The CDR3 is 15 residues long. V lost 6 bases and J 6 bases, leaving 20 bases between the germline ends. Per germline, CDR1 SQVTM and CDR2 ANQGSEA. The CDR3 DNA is TGCAGCGTCGAACCATTGGGTGGGCACTATGAAAAACTGTTTTTT. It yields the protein CSVEPLGGHYEKLFF.